This T cell receptor (beta chain) comes out of a study of blood T cells in healthy people across ages. Donors ranged from roughly 6 to 90 years old and were healthy Caucasians in Russia. Trimming pared 4 bases from V and 10 bases from J, leaving 17 bases between. The CDR3 is 13 residues long. In germline, CDR1 is SQVTM, CDR2 ANQGSEA. Sample-barcoded 5' priming and a J-beta primer mix drove a second PCR of roughly 7 to 11 cycles. MiXCR was run by TCRdb on the 5' RACE reads, yielding one entry per CDR3 protein. The sample holds some 1,000,000 distinct CDR3 sequences, under 30% seen once. These same records also appear under a second study, on T cells of mothers and their children. That source reports: When the second PCR was run, its M1S primer added sample barcodes and 2-4 random nucleotides. Detection of persistent microchimeric T cell clones did not occur.

Sequencing was performed on blood. The V call is TRBV29-1, the J call TRBJ2-1; D call uncertain. This sequence originates from a girl aged 2-10 years in good health. DNA for the CDR3: TGCAGCGTTGGAAGGTACCGGAGAGGAGAGCAGTTCTTC. This sequence encodes CSVGRYRRGEQFF.